The present T cell receptor beta chain was sequenced within a study of T cells in Graves' hyperthyroidism and ophthalmopathy. Whole-study findings and limits: Most thyroid-expanded clonotypes above 0.001 were also found in blood. From stable hyperthyroidism, ophthalmopathy was set apart by a 13 V-J model.

This clonotype came up many times. What it binds is unknown. In making diagnoses, clinical symptoms, serum thyroxine and TRAb, thyroid ultrasound and orbital computed tomography were all used. Each 10 ml fresh peripheral blood draw supplied the PBMCs. The CDR3 runs to 15 residues. CDR1 and CDR2 (germline): SEHNR, FQNEAQ (reference sequence). With 1 base clipped from V and 9 bases from J, the junction kept 8 bases outside the gene matches. Using RNA transcripts as the source, TCR beta CDR3 regions were amplified. The HTBI set primed first-round TCR CDR3 RT-PCR. TCRdb analysed the multiplex PCR reads with MiXCR anew, one entry per CDR3 protein. The table lists 250,000 to 300,000 distinct CDR3 sequences, around a fifth of them singletons.

The V gene is TRBV7-9, the J gene TRBJ2-7; TRBD2 agrees at 11 bases. The receptor comes from a man over 45 with Graves' ophthalmopathy. The specimen sequenced was blood. As DNA, the CDR3 is TGTGCCAGCAGCTTAGAAGTAGCGGGAGGGAGAGGGCAGTACTTC. It specifies CASSLEVAGGRGQYF.